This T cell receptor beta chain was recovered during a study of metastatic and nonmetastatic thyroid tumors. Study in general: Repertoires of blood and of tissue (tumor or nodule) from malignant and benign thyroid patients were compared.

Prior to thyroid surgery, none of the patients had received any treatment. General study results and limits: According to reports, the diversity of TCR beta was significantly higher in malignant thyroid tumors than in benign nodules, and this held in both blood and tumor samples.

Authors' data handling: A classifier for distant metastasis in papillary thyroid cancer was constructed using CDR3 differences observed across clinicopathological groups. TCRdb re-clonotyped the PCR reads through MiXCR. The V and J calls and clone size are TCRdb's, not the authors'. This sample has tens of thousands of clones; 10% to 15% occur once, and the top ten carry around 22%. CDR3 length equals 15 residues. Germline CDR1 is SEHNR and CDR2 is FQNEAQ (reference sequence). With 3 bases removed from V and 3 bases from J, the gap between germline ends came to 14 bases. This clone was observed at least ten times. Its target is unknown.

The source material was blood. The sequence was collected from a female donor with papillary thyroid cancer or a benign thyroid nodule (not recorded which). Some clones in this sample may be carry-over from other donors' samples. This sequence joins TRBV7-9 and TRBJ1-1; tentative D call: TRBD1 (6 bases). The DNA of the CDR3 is TGTGCCAGCAGCTTTTACAGGGATCAGTACACTGAAGCTTTCTTT. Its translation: CASSFYRDQYTEAFF.